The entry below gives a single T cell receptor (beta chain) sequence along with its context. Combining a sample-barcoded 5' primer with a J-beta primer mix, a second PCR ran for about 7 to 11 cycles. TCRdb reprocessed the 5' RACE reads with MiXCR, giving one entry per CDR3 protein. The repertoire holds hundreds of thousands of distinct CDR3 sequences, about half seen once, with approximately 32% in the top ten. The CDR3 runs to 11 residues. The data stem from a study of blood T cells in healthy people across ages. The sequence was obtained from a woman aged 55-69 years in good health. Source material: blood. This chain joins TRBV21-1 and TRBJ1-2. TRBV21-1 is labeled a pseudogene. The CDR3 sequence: CASSIRYGYTF. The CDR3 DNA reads TGTGCCAGCAGCATCCGGTATGGCTACACCTTC.